What follows are 26 T cell receptor beta chains derived from one specimen sequenced in a study of blood T cell repertoires in COVID-19. Assay used: immunoSEQ multiplex PCR; TCRdb lists only in-frame clones, some missing. This table holds 100,000 to 150,000 clones, around 76% found once. Input material: peripheral blood. The receptors were gathered from a man at least 80 years old with COVID-19, enrolled during active disease.

The chain recombines TRBV7-9 with TRBJ2-7; possible D gene TRBD1, 5 bases. With 5 bases removed from V and 3 bases from J, the gap between germline ends came to 11 bases. CDR1 and CDR2 (germline): SEHNR, FQNEAQ (reference sequence). The length of the CDR3 is 13 residues. The CDR3 coding sequence is TGTGCCAGCAGCACAGGACCTGGCTACGAGCAGTACTTC. Translated, it gives CASSTGPGYEQYF.

This sequence joins TRBV4-2 and TRBJ2-2; 7 nucleotides line up with TRBD2. With 5 bases clipped from V and 2 bases from J, the junction kept 14 bases outside the gene matches. The CDR3 loop spans 18 amino acids. Germline V lookup: CDR1 LGHNA, CDR2 YNFKEQ. CDR3 region: CASSDDRSSGGNTGELFF. CDR3 in DNA: TGTGCCAGCAGCGACGATAGGTCTAGCGGAGGAAACACCGGGGAGCTGTTTTTT.

This clone was found once. The rearrangement links TRBV9 to TRBJ2-3, with TRBD1 matching over 9 bases. This CDR3 contains 20 residues. Germline V CDR1 and CDR2: SGDLS, YYNGEE. V shed 0 bases, J shed 4 bases, and the junction held 18 bases outside the gene matches. Written as DNA, the CDR3 is TGTGCCAGCAGCGTAGGGGTTTTGTTGGGGGACAGGGCCGCCGCAGATACGCAGTATTTT. Protein sequence: CASSVGVLLGDRAAADTQYF.

The chain carries TRBV19 and TRBJ2-7, with TRBD2 identical over 10 bases. The CDR3 runs to 13 residues. The germline V gene has CDR1 LNHDA and CDR2 SQIVND (reference sequence). The junction had 4 bases not matched to a gene; V was cut back by 6 bases and J by 5 bases. CDR3 coding DNA: TGTGCCAGTAGAGCGGGGGGGGCGAACGAGCAGTACTTC. This translates into CASRAGGANEQYF.

The genes are TRBV7-9 and TRBJ2-1, with 10 nucleotides matching TRBD2. Germline V CDR1 and CDR2: SEHNR, FQNEAQ (reference sequence). J gave up 4 bases and V 7 bases, and 7 bases lay outside the gene matches. CDR3 size: 15 residues. The CDR3 sequence is CASTIGLAAYNEQFF. In DNA form, the CDR3 reads TGTGCCAGCACCATCGGACTAGCGGCATACAATGAGCAGTTCTTC.

The sample holds a few counts of this clone. The chain uses TRBV30 and TRBJ2-7, with TRBD2 identical over 7 bases. Trimming at V came to 0 bases and at J to 6 bases, leaving 11 bases not matched to a gene. The CDR3 is made up of 15 amino acids. Germline lookup yields CDR1 GTSNPN and CDR2 SVGIG (reference sequence). The CDR3 DNA reads TGTGCCTGGAGTGTAGCGGGTCAAACGGGGGGCGAGCAGTACTTC. Amino acids: CAWSVAGQTGGEQYF.

The chain links TRBV6-6 to TRBJ2-3; 8 nucleotides align to TRBD2. With V trimmed by 4 bases and J by 3 bases, 9 bases remained unmatched. This CDR3 is built from 16 residues. The V gene's germline CDR1 is MNHNY and CDR2 SVGAGI (reference sequence). The CDR3 DNA is TGTGCCAGCAGTTGGACCGGGGGACTAGGGACAGATACGCAGTATTTT. Translating gives CASSWTGGLGTDTQYF.

The chain carries TRBV19 and TRBJ2-2; TRBD2 matches 8 bases. This CDR3 region has 16 residues. Germline V gene sequence: CDR1 LNHDA, CDR2 SQIVND (reference sequence). Trimming took 6 bases from V and 2 from J; bases not matched to a gene: 8. The chain's CDR3 is CASRGLAGSNTGELFF. Here the CDR3 DNA reads TGTGCCAGTAGGGGTTTAGCGGGATCAAACACCGGGGAGCTGTTTTTT.

This clone was counted between two and nine times. The chain couples TRBV11-2 to TRBJ1-1; D gene unclear. V was trimmed by 2 bases and J by 1 base, leaving 5 bases between them. The CDR3 loop spans 13 amino acids. Per the germline V gene, CDR1 is SGHAT and CDR2 is FQNNGV. The CDR3, as DNA: TGTGCCAGCAGCTTATCAGGGAACACTGAAGCTTTCTTT. It codes for CASSLSGNTEAFF.

The chain links TRBV6-5 to TRBJ1-1, with D hard to call. Germline-derived CDR1 and CDR2 are MNHEY and SVGAGI. Between the trimmed V and J ends, which lost 6 bases and 10 bases, there was a span of 12 bases. The CDR3 length is 11 residues. The CDR3 DNA follows: TGTGCCAGCAGCCCGGAGCGGCGAGCTTTCTTT. Amino acids: CASSPERRAFF.

V gene TRBV2 combines with J gene TRBJ1-2; D unresolved. The V gene's germline CDR1 is SNHLY and CDR2 FYNNEI. Trimming removed 4 bases at V and 2 bases at J, with 8 bases between. This CDR3 contains 13 residues. The CDR3 DNA is TGTGCCAGCAGTGCGGCGGTAAACTATGGCTACACCTTC. This translates into CASSAAVNYGYTF. Combining the CDR3 with reference TRBV2 and TRBJ1-2 gives the whole variable domain EPEVTQTPSHQVTQMGQEVILRCVPISNHLYFYWYRQILGQKVEFLVSFYNNEISEKSEIFDDQFSVERPDGSNFTLKIRSTKLEDSAMYFCASSAAVNYGYTFGSGTRLTVV.

The chain couples TRBV5-1 to TRBJ1-1, with D possibly TRBD1 on 5 matching bases. V was cut by 1 base and J by 7 bases, with 17 bases left in between. Germline-derived CDR1 and CDR2 are SGHRS and YFSETQ. The CDR3 is made up of 15 amino acids. The CDR3 spells CASSLLGGAGVEAFF. CDR3 sequence (DNA): TGCGCCAGCAGCTTGTTGGGAGGGGCGGGGGTTGAAGCTTTCTTT.

V and J are TRBV29-1 and TRBJ1-4, with a possible D match to TRBD1 (5 bases). Germline V gene data show CDR1 as SQVTM and CDR2 as ANQGSEA. This CDR3 contains 15 residues. Trimming cost V 5 bases and J 1 base, with 14 bases left between them. The CDR3 protein is CSVPGSGRTNEKLFF. The DNA for the CDR3 is TGCAGCGTTCCGGGCTCAGGGCGAACTAATGAAAAACTGTTTTTT.

This chain joins TRBV29-1 and TRBJ2-2; TRBD1 might be the D (5 bases). The CDR3 contains 14 residues. CDR1 is SQVTM, CDR2 ANQGSEA, per germline. V was pared by 4 bases and J by 3 bases, with 12 bases between. The CDR3 spells CSVADSYHTGELFF. The DNA of the CDR3 is TGCAGCGTTGCCGACAGTTATCACACCGGGGAGCTGTTTTTT.

This chain connects TRBV5-4 to TRBJ2-7, with a possible D match to TRBD2 (5 bases). There are 11 residues in the CDR3. The V end lost 4 bases, the J end lost 6 bases, and 8 bases lay between the germline ends. Per the germline V gene, CDR1 is SGHNT and CDR2 is YYREEE (reference sequence). CDR3 nucleotide sequence: TGTGCCAGCAGCCAGGACTCCGAGCAGTACTTC. Protein product: CASSQDSEQYF.

J is TRBJ1-1 and V is TRBV18; 11 bases are shared with TRBD1. V lost 1 base, J lost 1 base, and 11 bases stayed unmatched. There are 19 residues in the CDR3. Germline loops: CDR1 KGHSH, CDR2 LQKENI. The CDR3 DNA sequence: TGTGCCAGCTCACCACTTCGCCCGGGACAGGGGGTTGGGAACACTGAAGCTTTCTTT. The encoded protein is CASSPLRPGQGVGNTEAFF.

The rearrangement joins TRBV5-1 to TRBJ2-1, with D possibly TRBD1 on 6 matching bases. From germline, CDR1 is SGHRS and CDR2 YFSETQ. The CDR3 has 15 residues. With 0 bases removed from V and 7 bases from J, the gap between germline ends came to 14 bases. CDR3 nucleotide sequence: TGCGCCAGCAGCTTGGGACAGGCCGGTAGGAATGAGCAGTTCTTC. It encodes CASSLGQAGRNEQFF. Supplemented by reference TRBV5-1 and TRBJ2-1, the full variable domain reads KAGVTQTPRYLIKTRGQQVTLSCSPISGHRSVSWYQQTPGQGLQFLFEYFSETQRNKGNFPGRFSGRQFSNSRSEMNVSTLELGDSALYLCASSLGQAGRNEQFFGPGTRLTVL.

The CDR3 nucleotides are TGTGCCAGCATGACGAGGCGTGAGCAGTTCTTC. This sequence encodes CASMTRREQFF. The chain combines TRBV25-1 with TRBJ2-1, with D hard to call. The germline V gene encodes CDR1 MGHDK and CDR2 SYGVNS. The V gene lost 7 bases and the J gene lost 9 bases, with 10 bases spanning the gap. This CDR3 has 11 amino acids.

This chain uses TRBV28 with TRBJ1-1; D is possibly TRBD1 (6 bases). This CDR3 is 17 amino acids long. V shed 6 bases and J shed 3 bases, with 23 bases lying between them. CDR1 is MDHEN and CDR2 is SYDVKM in the germline V gene. The CDR3 DNA follows: TGTGCCAGCAGACGATGGGGCTTGGGGGCGTGGGACACTGAAGCTTTCTTT. Its protein is CASRRWGLGAWDTEAFF.

This chain links TRBV7-9 with TRBJ2-3; perhaps TRBD2 as D (6 bases). This CDR3 is 16 amino acids long. V was shortened by 5 bases and J by 2 bases, with 17 bases between the two germline ends. Germline loops: CDR1 SEHNR, CDR2 FQNEAQ (reference sequence). CDR3 in amino acids: CASSPWGVADTDTQYF. DNA for the CDR3: TGTGCCAGCAGCCCGTGGGGGGTAGCGGACACAGATACGCAGTATTTT.

This chain joins TRBV15 and TRBJ1-1; D gene uncertain. The CDR3 loop spans 14 amino acids. Trimming cost V 1 base and J 10 bases, with 16 bases left between them. Germline V CDR1 and CDR2: LNHNV, YYDKDF (reference sequence). CDR3 sequence: CATSRGAGVAGAFF. In nucleotides, the CDR3 is TGTGCCACCAGCAGAGGGGCCGGGGTTGCTGGAGCTTTCTTT. The entire variable domain, with the rest obtained from reference TRBV15 and TRBJ1-1, is as follows: DAMVIQNPRYQVTQFGKPVTLSCSQTLNHNVMYWYQQKSSQAPKLLFHYYDKDFNNEADTPDNFQSRRPNTSFCFLDIRSPGLGDTAMYLCATSRGAGVAGAFFGQGTRLTVV.

The genes are TRBV15 and TRBJ2-6; D perhaps matches TRBD2 (5 bases). Trimming cost V 4 bases and J 5 bases, with 12 bases left between them. The CDR3 sequence is 15 residues long. Germline CDR1 is LNHNV and CDR2 is YYDKDF (reference sequence). Here the CDR3 reads CATSKWELWANVLTF. For the CDR3, the DNA is TGTGCCACCAGCAAATGGGAGCTCTGGGCCAACGTCCTGACTTTC.

This chain connects TRBV6-6 to TRBJ2-1; 9 bases are shared with TRBD2. This CDR3 has 14 residues. Trimming at V came to 10 bases and at J to 2 bases, leaving 6 bases not matched to a gene. Germline CDR1 MNHNY, CDR2 SVGAGI (reference sequence). The CDR3: CATRGRVAYNEQFF. The CDR3 DNA follows: TGTGCCACGCGCGGGAGGGTGGCCTACAATGAGCAGTTCTTC.

V is TRBV29-1 and J is TRBJ2-1; 10 bases fit TRBD2. V shed 2 bases and J 6 bases; nucleotides not matched to a gene: 13. This CDR3 has 17 amino acids. The germline gives CDR1 SQVTM, CDR2 ANQGSEA. CDR3 in DNA: TGCAGCGTTGAATCAATTATGCGGCTAGCGGGGGTCAATGAGCAGTTCTTC. It translates to CSVESIMRLAGVNEQFF.

This sequence joins TRBV4-2 and TRBJ1-6; TRBD1 might be the D (5 bases). The CDR3 is 14 amino acids. V was clipped by 2 bases and J by 10 bases, with 12 bases between them. The germline gives CDR1 LGHNA, CDR2 YNFKEQ. CDR3 in amino acids: CASSQQGGKSPLHF. The CDR3 DNA sequence: TGTGCCAGCAGCCAACAGGGCGGGAAATCACCCCTCCACTTT.

The chain combines TRBV11-3 with TRBJ2-2; D gene uncertain. This CDR3 is 13 amino acids long. Germline V gene data show CDR1 as SGHNT and CDR2 as YENEEA. The V and J ends lost 5 bases and 7 bases respectively, with 11 bases between them. CDR3 in DNA: TGTGCCAGCAGCCCCCGTCGCGGCGGGGAGCTGTTTTTT. The encoded protein is CASSPRRGGELFF.